The T cell receptor beta chain under discussion was sequenced for a study of T cell responses to AZD1222 COVID-19 vaccine. Broader study findings: The donors showed a predominance of white British ancestry and of females, with possible underestimation of clonal diversity. Among spike-specific TCRs, nearly half reportedly target unmutated variant regions. The study found vaccine-associated CD4 TCRs spanning spike, dominant at 160-218 and 743-854.

Produced via immunoSEQ multiplex PCR; TCRdb's table is partial and in-frame only. The sample has 60,000 to 80,000 clones, around 82% seen once. Pooling of second doses given at about 4 or about 12 weeks was done. The V and J ends lost 5 bases and 4 bases, in that order; junction bases with no gene match: 11. Germline V lookup: CDR1 SGHNT, CDR2 YYREEE (reference sequence). This CDR3 has 15 residues. This clone was picked up one time. Its antigen is not known. The gene calls are TRBV5-4 and TRBJ2-5; 7 bases agree with TRBD1. The material was peripheral blood, obtained 28 days after the second AZD1222 dose. This TCR was recovered from an adult who received the AZD1222 COVID-19 vaccine. This CDR3 reads CASRTRTGPGETQYF. In DNA, the CDR3 is TGTGCCAGCAGAACCCGGACAGGTCCGGGAGAGACCCAGTACTTC.